This T cell receptor beta chain derives from a study of T cell responses to AZD1222 COVID-19 vaccine. Regarding the study as a whole: Females made up more of the donors, who were largely white British, and clonal diversity may have come out too low.

V dropped 4 bases and J dropped 6; count of bases not matched to a gene: 5. There are 13 residues in the CDR3. Comments on this clone: Antigen unknown.

Assay: immunoSEQ multiplex PCR; the TCRdb copy retains only in-frame clones and omits some. This sample carries just under 95,000 clones, just over 90% of them seen once, and the ten largest clones take 22%. The chain recombines TRBV12-3 or TRBV12-4 with TRBJ1-1; 7 bases match TRBD1. The specimen comprised peripheral blood, sampled on day 0 of AZD1222 vaccination. The sequence was collected from an adult in good health. CDR3 bases: TGTGCCAGCAGTTCTTTGACAGGGTCTGAAGCTTTCTTT. Its protein is CASSSLTGSEAFF.